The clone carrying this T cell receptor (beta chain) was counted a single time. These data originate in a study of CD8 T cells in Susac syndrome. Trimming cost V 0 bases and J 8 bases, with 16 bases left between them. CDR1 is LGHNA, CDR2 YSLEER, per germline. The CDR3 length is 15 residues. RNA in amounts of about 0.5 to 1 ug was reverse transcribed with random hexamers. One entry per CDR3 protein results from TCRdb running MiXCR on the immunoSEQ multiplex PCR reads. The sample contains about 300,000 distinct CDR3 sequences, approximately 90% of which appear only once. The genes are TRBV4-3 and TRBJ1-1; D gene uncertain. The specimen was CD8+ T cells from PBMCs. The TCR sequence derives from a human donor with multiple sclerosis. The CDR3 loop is CASSQDWAGVGEAFF. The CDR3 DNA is TGCGCCAGCAGCCAAGATTGGGCCGGAGTAGGGGAAGCTTTCTTT.